These 14 T cell receptor beta chains share one sample of origin, sequenced in a study of blood T cell repertoires in COVID-19 (dated by TCRdb to about 2020). The library was prepared using the immunoSEQ multiplex PCR assay. TCRdb provides this immuneACCESS table in a form limited to in-frame rearrangements. Some clones are lacking; in checked studies, under half of them reflect an unresolved V gene, and why the rest are absent is not known. The sample table lists about 410,000 clones, roughly nine tenths of them with a count of one. The top ten hold 1.7% of the sample. Source material: PBMCs or T cells enriched from blood (not recorded which). These receptors all stem from a woman aged 25 to 39 who had recovered from COVID-19.

V gene TRBV7-3 combines with J gene TRBJ1-1; D is perhaps TRBD1 (5 bases). Trimming removed 5 bases at V and 0 bases at J, with 7 bases between. The CDR3 is 13 residues long. Germline values: CDR1 SGHTA, CDR2 FQGTGA. The CDR3 here is CASSPGLNTEAFF. CDR3 sequence (DNA): TGTGCCAGCAGCCCAGGGCTGAACACTGAAGCTTTCTTT.

V is TRBV7-8 and J is TRBJ1-1; D ambiguous. The germline V and J ends were trimmed by 8 bases and 0 bases, with 7 bases remaining between them. There are 12 residues in the CDR3. Germline loops: CDR1 SGHVS, CDR2 FQNEAQ. In nucleotides, the CDR3 is TGTGCCAGCCGGGATATGAACACTGAAGCTTTCTTT. This sequence encodes CASRDMNTEAFF.

CDR3 coding DNA: TGTGCCAGCACCGTAGACAGGGGGAACACTGAAGCTTTCTTT. Its translation is CASTVDRGNTEAFF. J is TRBJ1-1 and V is TRBV11-2; 8 positions match TRBD1. V was clipped by 7 bases and J by 1 base; unmatched bases: 5. The germline gives CDR1 SGHAT, CDR2 FQNNGV. The CDR3 covers 14 residues.

The gene calls are TRBV29-1 and TRBJ2-2; D may be TRBD2 (6 bases). V was trimmed by 6 bases and J by 6 bases, leaving 17 bases between them. CDR1 SQVTM and CDR2 ANQGSEA come from the germline V gene. This CDR3 is 14 amino acids long. The CDR3 sequence: CSVLGRDDAGELFF. As DNA, the CDR3 is TGCAGCGTGCTCGGGCGGGATGATGCCGGGGAGCTGTTTTTT.

The gene calls are TRBV11-3 and TRBJ2-3; D call uncertain. There are 13 residues in the CDR3. Germline CDR1 SGHNT, CDR2 YENEEA. Trimming shortened V by 0 bases and J by 3 bases, and 4 bases separated the two germline ends. CDR3 DNA: TGTGCCAGCAGCTTAGAGCGGACAGATACGCAGTATTTT. This encodes CASSLERTDTQYF.

The chain carries TRBV30 and TRBJ1-1; a possible D gene is TRBD1 (6 bases). Germline CDR1 reads GTSNPN; CDR2 reads SVGIG (reference sequence). Trimming took off 5 bases at V and 4 bases at J, with 11 bases between the two ends. The CDR3 runs 12 residues. CDR3 loop: CAWGSQGTEAFF. DNA for the CDR3: TGTGCCTGGGGGTCACAGGGCACTGAAGCTTTCTTT.

This clone was counted once. V gene TRBV4-3 combines with J gene TRBJ2-5; D perhaps matches TRBD2 (6 bases). The CDR3 is 14 amino acids. Germline CDR1 is LGHNA and CDR2 is YSLEER. V was clipped by 1 base and J by 7 bases, with 13 bases between them. Here the CDR3 DNA reads TGCGCCAGCAGCCAAGGAGGAGGGTTTGGGACCCAGTACTTC. Its protein product is CASSQGGGFGTQYF.

A note on this clone: A read error may produce the germline difference seen at one junction end. V gene TRBV5-1 combines with J gene TRBJ2-1; a possible D gene is TRBD1 (6 bases). The CDR3 contains 15 residues. Germline V gives CDR1 SGHRS, CDR2 YFSETQ. For the CDR3, the DNA is TGCGCCAGCAGTTTGGGTCAGGGGTCCTACAATGAGCAGTTCTTC. It specifies CASSLGQGSYNEQFF.

V is TRBV15 and J is TRBJ2-1; 10 bases agree with TRBD2. Looked up from germline, CDR1 is LNHNV and CDR2 is YYDKDF (reference sequence). The CDR3 is 14 residues long. The V gene end was trimmed by 6 bases and the J gene end by 7 bases; junction bases not matched to a gene: 6. CDR3 coding DNA: TGTGCCACCAGTCGTCTAGCGGGGGATAATGAGCAGTTCTTC. It is translated as CATSRLAGDNEQFF.

The gene calls are TRBV9 and TRBJ2-5; TRBD2 matches at 12 bases. Trimming removed 3 bases from V and 2 bases from J; junction bases left unmatched: 11. This CDR3 is 18 amino acids long. Germline V gives CDR1 SGDLS, CDR2 YYNGEE. The CDR3 coding sequence is TGTGCCAGCAGCGGAGTCCCTAGCGGGGGGGCGATGCAAGAGACCCAGTACTTC. This translates into CASSGVPSGGAMQETQYF.

V is TRBV7-6 and J is TRBJ2-7, with 7 nucleotides matching TRBD1. V lost 0 bases and J lost 4; bases outside the gene matches: 15. The V gene's germline CDR1 is SGHVS and CDR2 FNYEAQ. This CDR3 region has 18 residues. CDR3 in DNA: TGTGCCAGCAGCTTAGCTACGCCGAAGCGACAGGGTGTTTACGAGCAGTACTTC. Residues: CASSLATPKRQGVYEQYF.

The chain uses TRBV11-2 and TRBJ2-1; no clear D gene. The CDR3 extends over 12 amino acids. Germline CDR1 SGHAT, CDR2 FQNNGV. V was clipped by 6 bases and J by 10 bases, with 13 bases between them. CDR3 protein: CASSLVWREQFF. The CDR3 nucleotides are TGTGCCAGCAGTCTAGTGTGGCGGGAGCAGTTCTTC.

This clone is a singleton in its sample. The CDR3 sequence is CASSSLAKNIQYF. Written as DNA, the CDR3 is TGTGCCAGCAGCTCCCTAGCCAAAAACATTCAGTACTTC. The V call is TRBV11-2, the J call TRBJ2-4; no clear D gene. This CDR3 region has 13 residues. Trimming pared 4 bases from V and 0 bases from J, leaving 4 bases between. Looked up from germline, CDR1 is SGHAT and CDR2 is FQNNGV.

The J gene is TRBJ1-2, the V gene TRBV27; 10 bases fit TRBD1. The V and J ends lost 5 bases and 3 bases, in that order; junction bases with no gene match: 9. Germline V gene sequence: CDR1 MNHEY, CDR2 SMNVEV (reference sequence). The CDR3 loop spans 16 amino acids. CDR3 sequence reads: CASSHLRGTGDYGYTF. CDR3 DNA: TGTGCCAGCAGTCACCTCCGAGGGACAGGGGACTATGGCTACACCTTC.